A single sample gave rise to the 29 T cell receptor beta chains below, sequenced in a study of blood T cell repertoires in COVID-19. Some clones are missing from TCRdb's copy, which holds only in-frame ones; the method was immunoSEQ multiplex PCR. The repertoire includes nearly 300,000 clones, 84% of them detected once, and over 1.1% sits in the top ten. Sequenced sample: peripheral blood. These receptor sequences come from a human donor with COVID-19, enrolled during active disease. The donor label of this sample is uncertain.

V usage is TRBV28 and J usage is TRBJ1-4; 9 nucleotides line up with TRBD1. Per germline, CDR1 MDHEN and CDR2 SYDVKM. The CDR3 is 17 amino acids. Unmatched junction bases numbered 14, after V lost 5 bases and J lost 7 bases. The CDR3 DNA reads TGTGCCAGCAGTACGCGATGGACAGGGGCCGGGGCTGAAAAACTGTTTTTT. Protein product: CASSTRWTGAGAEKLFF. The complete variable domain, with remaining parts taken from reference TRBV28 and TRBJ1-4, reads DVKVTQSSRYLVKRTGEKVFLECVQDMDHENMFWYRQDPGLGLRLIYFSYDVKMKEKGDIPEGYSVSREKKERFSLILESASTNQTSMYLCASSTRWTGAGAEKLFFGSGTQLSVL.

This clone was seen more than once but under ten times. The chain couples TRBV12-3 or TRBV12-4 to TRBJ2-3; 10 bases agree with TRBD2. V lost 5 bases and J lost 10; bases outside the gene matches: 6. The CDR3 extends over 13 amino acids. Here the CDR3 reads CASSDNGLAAQYF. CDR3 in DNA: TGTGCCAGCAGTGATAACGGACTAGCGGCGCAGTATTTT.

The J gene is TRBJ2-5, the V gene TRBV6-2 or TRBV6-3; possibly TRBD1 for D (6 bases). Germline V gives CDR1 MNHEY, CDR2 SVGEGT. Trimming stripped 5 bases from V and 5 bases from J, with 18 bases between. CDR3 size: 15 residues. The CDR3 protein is CASSRDNRETETQYF. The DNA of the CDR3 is TGTGCCAGCAGTCGAGATAACAGGGAGACGGAGACCCAGTACTTC.

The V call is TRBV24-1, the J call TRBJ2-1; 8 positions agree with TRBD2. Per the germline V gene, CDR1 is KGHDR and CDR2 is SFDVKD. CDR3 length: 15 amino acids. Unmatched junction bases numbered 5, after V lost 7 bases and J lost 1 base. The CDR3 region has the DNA TGTGCCACCAGCTCGACTAGCGTTTCCTACAATGAGCAGTTCTTC. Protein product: CATSSTSVSYNEQFF.

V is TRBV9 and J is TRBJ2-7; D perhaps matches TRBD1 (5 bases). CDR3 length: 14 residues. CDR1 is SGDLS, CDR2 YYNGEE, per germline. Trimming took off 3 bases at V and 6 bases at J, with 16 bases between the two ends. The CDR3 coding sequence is TGTGCCAGCAGCGCCTTTGAGACAGCCTTCGAGCAGTACTTC. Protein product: CASSAFETAFEQYF.

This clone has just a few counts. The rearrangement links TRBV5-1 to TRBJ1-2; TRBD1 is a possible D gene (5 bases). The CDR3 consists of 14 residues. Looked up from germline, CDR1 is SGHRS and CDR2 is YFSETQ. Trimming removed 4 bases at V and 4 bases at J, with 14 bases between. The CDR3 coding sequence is TGCGCCAGCAGCCCCCGGGACTCGGGCTATGGCTACACCTTC. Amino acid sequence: CASSPRDSGYGYTF.

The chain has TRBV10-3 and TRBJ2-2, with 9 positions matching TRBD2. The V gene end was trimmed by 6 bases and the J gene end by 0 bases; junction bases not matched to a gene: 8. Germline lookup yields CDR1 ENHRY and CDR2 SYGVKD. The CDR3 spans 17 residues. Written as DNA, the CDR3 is TGTGCCATCAGCGACTCGGGACTAGCTGCGAACACCGGGGAGCTGTTTTTT. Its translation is CAISDSGLAANTGELFF.

Written as DNA, the CDR3 is TGTGCCAGCAGCGTAGTGACTTCTTCCGATACGCAGTATTTT. It yields the protein CASSVVTSSDTQYF. The chain combines TRBV9 with TRBJ2-3; D is uncertain. CDR1 and CDR2 (germline): SGDLS, YYNGEE. This CDR3 contains 14 residues. Trimming removed 0 bases at V and 6 bases at J, with 11 bases between.

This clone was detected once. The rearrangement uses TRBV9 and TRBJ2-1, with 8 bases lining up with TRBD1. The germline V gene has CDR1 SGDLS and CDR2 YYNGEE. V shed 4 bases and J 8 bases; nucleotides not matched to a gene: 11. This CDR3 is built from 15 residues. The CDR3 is CASSHRTGTLDEQFF. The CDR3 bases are TGTGCCAGCAGCCACCGGACAGGGACTCTCGATGAGCAGTTCTTC.

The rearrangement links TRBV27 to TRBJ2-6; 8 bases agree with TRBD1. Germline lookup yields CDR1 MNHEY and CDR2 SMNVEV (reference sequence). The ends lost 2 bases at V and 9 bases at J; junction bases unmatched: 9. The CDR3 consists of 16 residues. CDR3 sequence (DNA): TGTGCCAGCAGTTTACGCCTACGGACAGGGAGCAACGTCCTGACTTTC. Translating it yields CASSLRLRTGSNVLTF. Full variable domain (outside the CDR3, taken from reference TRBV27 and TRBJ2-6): EAQVTQNPRYLITVTGKKLTVTCSQNMNHEYMSWYRQDPGLGLRQIYYSMNVEVTDKGDVPEGYKVSRKEKRNFPLILESPSPNQTSLYFCASSLRLRTGSNVLTFGAGSRLTVL.

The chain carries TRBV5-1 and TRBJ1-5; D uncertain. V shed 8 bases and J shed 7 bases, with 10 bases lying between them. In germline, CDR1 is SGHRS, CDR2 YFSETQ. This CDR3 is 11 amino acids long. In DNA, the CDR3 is TGCGCCAGTCAATCTCGGCAGCCCCAGCATTTT. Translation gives CASQSRQPQHF. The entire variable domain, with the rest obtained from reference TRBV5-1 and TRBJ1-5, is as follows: KAGVTQTPRYLIKTRGQQVTLSCSPISGHRSVSWYQQTPGQGLQFLFEYFSETQRNKGNFPGRFSGRQFSNSRSEMNVSTLELGDSALYLCASQSRQPQHFGDGTRLSIL.

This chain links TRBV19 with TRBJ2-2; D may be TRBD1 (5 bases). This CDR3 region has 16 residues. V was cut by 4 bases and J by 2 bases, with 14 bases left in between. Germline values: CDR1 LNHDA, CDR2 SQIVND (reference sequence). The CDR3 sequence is CASSKPGSSNTGELFF. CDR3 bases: TGTGCCAGTAGTAAACCAGGGTCCTCTAACACCGGGGAGCTGTTTTTT.

The CDR3 DNA is TGTGCCTACGGGAACGGTAACTATGGCTACACCTTC. Translating gives CAYGNGNYGYTF. The V and J genes are TRBV28 and TRBJ1-2; unclear D gene. CDR1 MDHEN and CDR2 SYDVKM come from the germline V gene. The V end lost 11 bases, the J end lost 1 base, and 11 bases lay between the germline ends. The CDR3 is made up of 12 amino acids.

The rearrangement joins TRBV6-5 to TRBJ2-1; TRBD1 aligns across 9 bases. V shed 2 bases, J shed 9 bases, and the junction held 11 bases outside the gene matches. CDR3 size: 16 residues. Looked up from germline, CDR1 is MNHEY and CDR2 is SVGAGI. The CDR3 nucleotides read TGTGCCAGCAGTTACACGGGACAGGGAACGGGGGGTGAGCAGTTCTTC. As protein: CASSYTGQGTGGEQFF.

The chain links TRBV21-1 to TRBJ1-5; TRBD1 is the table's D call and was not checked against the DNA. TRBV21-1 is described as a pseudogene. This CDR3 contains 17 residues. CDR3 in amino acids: CASSPGMGTGSNQPQHF. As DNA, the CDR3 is TGTGCCAGCAGTCCAGGAATGGGCACTGGGAGCAATCAGCCCCAGCATTTT.

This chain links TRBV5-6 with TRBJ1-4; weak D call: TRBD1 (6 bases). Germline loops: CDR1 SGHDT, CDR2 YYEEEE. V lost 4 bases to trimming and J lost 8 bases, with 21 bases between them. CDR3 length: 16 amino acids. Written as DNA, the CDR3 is TGTGCCAGCAGCATTTACAGGGATGGGTCTATCGAAAAACTGTTTTTT. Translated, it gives CASSIYRDGSIEKLFF.

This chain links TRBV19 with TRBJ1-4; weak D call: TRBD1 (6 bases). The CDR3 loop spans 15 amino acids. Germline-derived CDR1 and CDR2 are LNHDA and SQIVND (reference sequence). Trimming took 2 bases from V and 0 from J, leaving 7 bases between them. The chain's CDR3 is CASSISGATNEKLFF. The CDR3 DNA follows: TGTGCCAGTAGTATATCAGGGGCAACTAATGAAAAACTGTTTTTT.

DNA for the CDR3: TGTGCCTGGATTTCCCGACAGGGCCATGGCTACACCTTC. This translates into CAWISRQGHGYTF. V usage is TRBV30 and J usage is TRBJ1-2; 7 nucleotides align to TRBD1. CDR1 and CDR2 from the germline V gene are GTSNPN and SVGIG (reference sequence). This CDR3 contains 13 residues. V shed 4 bases, J shed 6 bases, and the junction held 8 bases outside the gene matches.

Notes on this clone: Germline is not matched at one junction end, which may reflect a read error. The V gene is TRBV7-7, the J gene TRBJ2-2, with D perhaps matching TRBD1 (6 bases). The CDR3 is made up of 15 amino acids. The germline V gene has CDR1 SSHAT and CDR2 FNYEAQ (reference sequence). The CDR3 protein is CASSLNRAQTGELFF. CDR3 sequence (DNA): TGTGCTAGCAGCTTAAACAGGGCTCAGACCGGGGAGCTGTTTTTT.

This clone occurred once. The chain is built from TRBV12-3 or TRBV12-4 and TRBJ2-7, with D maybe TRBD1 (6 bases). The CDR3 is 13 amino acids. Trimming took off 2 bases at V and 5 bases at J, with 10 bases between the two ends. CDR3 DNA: TGTGCCAGCAGTTTAATTGGGGGCCACGAGCAGTACTTC. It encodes CASSLIGGHEQYF.

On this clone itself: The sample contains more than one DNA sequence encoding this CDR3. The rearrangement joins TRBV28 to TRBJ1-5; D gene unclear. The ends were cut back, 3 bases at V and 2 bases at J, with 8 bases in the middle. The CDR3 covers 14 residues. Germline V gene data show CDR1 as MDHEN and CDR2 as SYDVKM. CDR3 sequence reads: CASSLAGGNQPQHF. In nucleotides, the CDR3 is TGTGCCAGCAGTTTGGCGGGTGGCAATCAGCCCCAGCATTTT.

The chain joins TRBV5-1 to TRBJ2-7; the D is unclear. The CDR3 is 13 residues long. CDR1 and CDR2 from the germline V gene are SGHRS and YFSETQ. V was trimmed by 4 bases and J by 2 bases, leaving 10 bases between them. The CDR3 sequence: CASSVRLPYEQYF. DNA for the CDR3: TGCGCCAGCAGCGTGCGCCTTCCCTACGAGCAGTACTTC.

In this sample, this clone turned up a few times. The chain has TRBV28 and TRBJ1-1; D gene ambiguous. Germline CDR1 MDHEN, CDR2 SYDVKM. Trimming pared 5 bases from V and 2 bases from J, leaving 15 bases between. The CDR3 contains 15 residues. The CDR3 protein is CASSPEGFRNTEAFF. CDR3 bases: TGTGCCAGCAGTCCCGAGGGATTTAGAAACACTGAAGCTTTCTTT. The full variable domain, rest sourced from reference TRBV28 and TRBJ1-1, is DVKVTQSSRYLVKRTGEKVFLECVQDMDHENMFWYRQDPGLGLRLIYFSYDVKMKEKGDIPEGYSVSREKKERFSLILESASTNQTSMYLCASSPEGFRNTEAFFGQGTRLTVV.

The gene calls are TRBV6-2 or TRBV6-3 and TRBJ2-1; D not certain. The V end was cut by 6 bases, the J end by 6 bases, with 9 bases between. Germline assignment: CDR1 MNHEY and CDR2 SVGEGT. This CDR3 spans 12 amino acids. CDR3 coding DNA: TGTGCCAGCAGCTCCAGTGCCAATGAGCAGTTCTTC. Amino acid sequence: CASSSSANEQFF.

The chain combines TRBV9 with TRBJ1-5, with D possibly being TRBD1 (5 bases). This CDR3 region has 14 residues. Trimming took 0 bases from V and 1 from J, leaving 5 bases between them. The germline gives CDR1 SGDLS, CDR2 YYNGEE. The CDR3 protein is CASSVGQSNQPQHF. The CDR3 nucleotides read TGTGCCAGCAGCGTAGGACAGAGCAATCAGCCCCAGCATTTT.

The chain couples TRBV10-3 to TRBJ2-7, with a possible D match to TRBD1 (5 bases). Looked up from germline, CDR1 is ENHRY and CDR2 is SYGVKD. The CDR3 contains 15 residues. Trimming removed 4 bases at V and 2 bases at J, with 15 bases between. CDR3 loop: CAISGTSTFTYEQYF. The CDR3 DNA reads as TGTGCCATCAGTGGGACATCGACATTTACCTACGAGCAGTACTTC.

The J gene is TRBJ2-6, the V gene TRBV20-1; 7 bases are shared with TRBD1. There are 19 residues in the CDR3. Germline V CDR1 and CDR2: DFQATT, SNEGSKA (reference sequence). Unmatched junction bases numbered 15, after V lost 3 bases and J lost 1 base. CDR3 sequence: CSASPFEGARQSGANVLTF. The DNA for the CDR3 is TGCAGTGCTAGTCCGTTTGAGGGGGCAAGGCAATCTGGGGCCAACGTCCTGACTTTC.

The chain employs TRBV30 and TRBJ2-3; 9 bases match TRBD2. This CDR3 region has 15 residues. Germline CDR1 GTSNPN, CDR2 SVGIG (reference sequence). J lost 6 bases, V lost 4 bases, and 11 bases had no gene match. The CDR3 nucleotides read TGTGCCTGGAAGGGGGGACTAGCTGAATTTGATACGCAGTATTTT. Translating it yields CAWKGGLAEFDTQYF.

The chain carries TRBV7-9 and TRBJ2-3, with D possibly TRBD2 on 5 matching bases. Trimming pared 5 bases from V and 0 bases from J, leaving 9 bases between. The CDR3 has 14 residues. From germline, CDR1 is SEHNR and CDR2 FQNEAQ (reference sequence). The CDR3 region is CASSPLASTDTQYF. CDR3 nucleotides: TGTGCCAGCAGCCCGTTAGCGAGCACAGATACGCAGTATTTT. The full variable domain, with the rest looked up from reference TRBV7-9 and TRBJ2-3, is DTGVSQNPRHKITKRGQNVTFRCDPISEHNRLYWYRQTLGQGPEFLTYFQNEAQLEKSRLLSDRFSAERPKGSFSTLEIQRTEQGDSAMYLCASSPLASTDTQYFGPGTRLTVL.